The next 21 T cell receptor beta chains were all read from a single sample in a study of identifying expanded T cells in peripheral blood. Only in-frame clones appear in the TCRdb table, and some are missing; sequencing was by immunoSEQ multiplex PCR. The data contain under 150,000 clones, more than 80% of them singletons. Specimen: blood. The receptor source for this set is a person aged 18 to 70 in good health.

The chain employs TRBV11-2 and TRBJ2-2; D is ambiguous. The CDR3 extends over 14 amino acids. The germline V gene has CDR1 SGHAT and CDR2 FQNNGV. With 3 bases removed from V and 5 bases from J, the gap between germline ends came to 10 bases. The CDR3 DNA sequence: TGTGCCAGCAGCTTGGGATTGGGGACCGGGGAGCTGTTTTTT. This codes for CASSLGLGTGELFF.

J is TRBJ2-3 and V is TRBV7-2, with a weak D call TRBD2 (7 bases). The germline V gene encodes CDR1 SGHTA and CDR2 FQGNSA. V lost 3 bases to trimming and J lost 3 bases, with 22 bases between them. The CDR3 runs to 18 residues. CDR3 sequence: CASSFTYGGGGGTDTQYF. CDR3 DNA: TGTGCCAGCAGCTTCACTTATGGGGGCGGGGGAGGTACAGATACGCAGTATTTT.

The chain joins TRBV30 to TRBJ1-1; TRBD1 is a possible D gene (5 bases). V shed 5 bases and J shed 1 base, with 11 bases lying between them. The CDR3 runs 13 residues. CDR1 GTSNPN and CDR2 SVGIG come from the germline V gene (reference sequence). CDR3 residues: CAWAGFANTEAFF. In nucleotides, the CDR3 is TGTGCCTGGGCAGGGTTCGCGAACACTGAAGCTTTCTTT.

The chain links TRBV6-6 to TRBJ2-7; TRBD1 aligns across 7 bases. The CDR3 extends over 13 amino acids. Germline CDR1 and CDR2: MNHNY and SVGAGI (reference sequence). V was pared by 2 bases and J by 4 bases, with 2 bases of the junction left unmatched. The CDR3 is CASSYPTGYEQYF. The DNA for the CDR3 is TGTGCCAGCAGTTACCCGACAGGGTACGAGCAGTACTTC.

The genes are TRBV2 and TRBJ1-4; tentatively, D is TRBD1 (5 bases). Trimming removed 9 bases from V and 4 bases from J, with 12 bases in between. The germline gives CDR1 SNHLY, CDR2 FYNNEI. The length of the CDR3 is 13 residues. The CDR3 loop reads CASVPGGNEKLFF. CDR3 bases: TGTGCCAGTGTACCTGGGGGTAATGAAAAACTGTTTTTT. Together with reference TRBV2 and TRBJ1-4, the CDR3 gives the full variable domain: EPEVTQTPSHQVTQMGQEVILRCVPISNHLYFYWYRQILGQKVEFLVSFYNNEISEKSEIFDDQFSVERPDGSNFTLKIRSTKLEDSAMYFCASVPGGNEKLFFGSGTQLSVL.

The CDR3, as DNA: TGTGCCAGCAGTCCTGGGACAGCCAATGAGCAGTTCTTC. Translated: CASSPGTANEQFF. V is TRBV6-6 and J is TRBJ2-1, with TRBD1 matching 7 bases. CDR3 length: 13 amino acids. Losses at the gene ends were 5 bases for V and 6 bases for J; bases not matched to a gene: 4. The V gene's germline CDR1 is MNHNY and CDR2 SVGAGI (reference sequence).

This chain links TRBV9 with TRBJ1-5; possibly TRBD1 for D (5 bases). Trimming took 5 bases from V and 0 from J, leaving 9 bases between them. The CDR3 runs 14 residues. CDR1 is SGDLS, CDR2 YYNGEE, per germline. The chain's CDR3 is CASSRGASNQPQHF. The DNA of the CDR3 is TGTGCCAGCAGTAGAGGGGCTAGCAATCAGCCCCAGCATTTT.

CDR3: CAWSRGKGVANYGYTF. The CDR3 DNA is TGTGCCTGGAGTCGAGGAAAGGGAGTAGCTAACTATGGCTACACCTTC. This chain joins TRBV30 and TRBJ1-2, with no clear D. The CDR3 totals 16 residues. Trimming stripped 2 bases from V and 0 bases from J, with 16 bases between. Germline-derived CDR1 and CDR2 are GTSNPN and SVGIG (reference sequence). Full variable domain (missing parts from reference TRBV30 and TRBJ1-2): SQTIHQWPATLVQPVGSPLSLECTVEGTSNPNLYWYRQAAGRGLQLLFYSVGIGQISSEVPQNLSASRPQDRQFILSSKKLLLSDSGFYLCAWSRGKGVANYGYTFGSGTRLTVV.

V and J are TRBV2 and TRBJ2-7; D gene unclear. With 4 bases removed from V and 5 bases from J, the gap between germline ends came to 9 bases. Germline values: CDR1 SNHLY, CDR2 FYNNEI. The CDR3 sequence is 12 residues long. The CDR3 sequence: CASSGVGNEQYF. CDR3 nucleotides: TGTGCCAGCAGTGGAGTAGGTAACGAGCAGTACTTC.

The chain links TRBV11-2 to TRBJ2-2; D gene uncertain. The CDR3 is 15 residues long. Looked up from germline, CDR1 is SGHAT and CDR2 is FQNNGV. Deletions cut 6 bases from V and 0 bases from J, with 11 bases between. The CDR3 region has the DNA TGTGCCAGCAGAGACCGCCGATCGAACACCGGGGAGCTGTTTTTT. Translation gives CASRDRRSNTGELFF.

The CDR3 protein is CASSLVQGANYGYTF. The CDR3 nucleotides are TGCGCCAGCAGCTTGGTACAGGGGGCTAACTATGGCTACACCTTC. The rearrangement joins TRBV5-1 to TRBJ1-2; 8 bases line up with TRBD1. CDR1 and CDR2 (germline): SGHRS, YFSETQ. J lost 0 bases, V lost 0 bases, and 1 base had no gene match. The CDR3 runs to 15 residues. Supplemented by reference TRBV5-1 and TRBJ1-2, the full variable domain reads KAGVTQTPRYLIKTRGQQVTLSCSPISGHRSVSWYQQTPGQGLQFLFEYFSETQRNKGNFPGRFSGRQFSNSRSEMNVSTLELGDSALYLCASSLVQGANYGYTFGSGTRLTVV.

This chain joins TRBV28 and TRBJ1-1; the D is unclear. V lost 5 bases and J lost 3, with 7 bases in between. The CDR3 contains 12 residues. Germline CDR1 is MDHEN and CDR2 is SYDVKM. For the CDR3, the DNA is TGTGCCAGCAGTCTGACCCACACTGAAGCTTTCTTT. It translates to CASSLTHTEAFF. Looking up the rest from reference TRBV28 and TRBJ1-1 gives the full variable domain: DVKVTQSSRYLVKRTGEKVFLECVQDMDHENMFWYRQDPGLGLRLIYFSYDVKMKEKGDIPEGYSVSREKKERFSLILESASTNQTSMYLCASSLTHTEAFFGQGTRLTVV.

This chain connects TRBV30 to TRBJ1-2; D unresolved. This CDR3 has 13 residues. The germline V gene has CDR1 GTSNPN and CDR2 SVGIG (reference sequence). V was trimmed by 2 bases and J by 2 bases, leaving 9 bases between them. CDR3 amino acids: CAWSRQANYGYTF. The CDR3 nucleotides read TGTGCCTGGAGTAGGCAGGCAAACTATGGCTACACCTTC.

The chain carries TRBV11-2 and TRBJ1-6; D is undetermined. V dropped 5 bases and J dropped 0 bases, with 5 bases sitting between them. CDR3 length: 14 residues. In germline, CDR1 is SGHAT, CDR2 FQNNGV. The CDR3 DNA reads TGTGCCAGCAGCCAAAGCTCCTATAATTCACCCCTCCACTTT. Protein sequence: CASSQSSYNSPLHF.

The rearrangement links TRBV13 to TRBJ2-3, with D unresolved. CDR1 PRHDT and CDR2 FYEKMQ come from the germline V gene (reference sequence). Trimming removed 2 bases at V and 10 bases at J, with 16 bases between. This CDR3 is built from 14 residues. The DNA of the CDR3 is TGTGCCAGCAGCTTATGGGCTTCGGGCAAGTCGCAGTATTTT. Protein sequence: CASSLWASGKSQYF.

V usage is TRBV2 and J usage is TRBJ2-1; D gene ambiguous. The length of the CDR3 is 12 residues. Germline values: CDR1 SNHLY, CDR2 FYNNEI. V lost 0 bases, J lost 7 bases, and 4 bases lay in between. The CDR3 bases are TGTGCCAGCAGTGAAGCCGTGAATGAGCAGTTCTTC. It encodes CASSEAVNEQFF.

This chain connects TRBV6-5 to TRBJ1-1; D is possibly TRBD1 (5 bases). Germline V CDR1 and CDR2: MNHEY, SVGAGI. With 2 bases removed from V and 4 bases from J, the gap between germline ends came to 14 bases. The CDR3 sequence is 15 residues long. The CDR3 DNA is TGTGCCAGCAGTTACACCATGACAGTCCGCACTGAAGCTTTCTTT. Translating it yields CASSYTMTVRTEAFF.

V usage is TRBV11-2 and J usage is TRBJ1-1; 7 bases fit TRBD1. Losses at the gene ends were 6 bases for V and 1 base for J; bases not matched to a gene: 8. The CDR3 totals 15 residues. CDR1 and CDR2 (germline): SGHAT, FQNNGV. CDR3 bases: TGTGCCAGCAGGGTGGGCGACAGGGCGAACACTGAAGCTTTCTTT. It encodes CASRVGDRANTEAFF.

This chain uses TRBV6-5 with TRBJ2-7; the D is unclear. CDR3 size: 14 residues. Trimming stripped 2 bases from V and 1 base from J, with 9 bases between. Germline CDR1 and CDR2: MNHEY and SVGAGI. The CDR3 bases are TGTGCCAGCAGTTACCTCGTTGGGTCCTACGAGCAGTACTTC. This sequence encodes CASSYLVGSYEQYF.

The V call is TRBV4-2, the J call TRBJ2-2; D uncertain. CDR1 and CDR2 (germline): LGHNA, YNFKEQ. V lost 3 bases to trimming and J lost 0 bases, with 11 bases between them. The CDR3 spans 16 residues. This chain's CDR3 is CASSQGPRANTGELFF. The DNA for the CDR3 is TGTGCCAGCAGCCAGGGTCCCCGCGCGAACACCGGGGAGCTGTTTTTT.

The chain links TRBV6-1 to TRBJ1-2; D is possibly TRBD1 (5 bases). V was trimmed by 3 bases and J by 3 bases, leaving 17 bases between them. CDR3 length equals 16 residues. Germline V gives CDR1 MNHNS, CDR2 SASEGT. This chain's CDR3 is CASSESPQGSHYGYTF. The CDR3 region has the DNA TGTGCCAGCAGTGAGAGCCCGCAGGGTAGCCACTATGGCTACACCTTC.